The rows below give T cell receptor beta chains drawn from one sample of a study of Ad26.COV2.S vaccination and SARS-CoV-2 variants. Only in-frame clones appear in the TCRdb table, and some are missing; sequencing was by immunoSEQ multiplex PCR. Among 300,000 to 400,000 clones listed, 87% were seen once. The starting material was peripheral blood, obtained in a trial of Ad26.COV2.S vaccine versus placebo. These receptors were obtained from a person between 18 and 65 years old who received the Ad26.COV2.S COVID-19 vaccine or a placebo. Each CDR3 is given without its conserved first and last residue. The order of the fields is CDR3 protein, D gene, clone size, V gene, J gene. The D gene is left open where the match is weak. Where a row states a size, it is once, few, many or the class of an expanded clone; other rows omit it.

ASSWTGGDQPQH	TRBD1	NA	TRBV7-9	TRBJ1-5
ASSLRGQGFSADTQY	TRBD1	NA	TRBV7-3	TRBJ2-3
ASSPSQGPEWDGYT	NA	once	TRBV7-9	TRBJ1-2
ASSQEPGGPYEQY	TRBD2	NA	TRBV4-2	TRBJ2-7
AWSALRLSGNTIY	NA	NA	TRBV30	TRBJ1-3
ASSLKPVGNTEAF	NA	NA	TRBV5-6	TRBJ1-1
ASSILWTGGAYEQY	TRBD1	NA	TRBV2	TRBJ2-7
ASSGDRVTEAF	TRBD1	NA	TRBV12-3/TRBV12-4	TRBJ1-1
ASSLQGSWNTEAF	NA	NA	TRBV5-5	TRBJ1-1
ASSIPPGQGSYGYT	TRBD1	NA	TRBV7-2	TRBJ1-2
AISEEVGYEQY	NA	NA	TRBV10-3	TRBJ2-7
ASSPNSNQPQH	NA	NA	TRBV18	TRBJ1-5
ASSQASDSPPHEQY	NA	once	TRBV4-3	TRBJ2-7
ASRPQTGYSDNSPLH	NA	NA	TRBV27	TRBJ1-6
ASSQVRTAGITDTQY	NA	NA	TRBV3-1/TRBV3-2	TRBJ2-3
ASSPQTSAGNEQF	TRBD2	NA	TRBV5-1	TRBJ2-1
ASSQGRLAGGPDTQY	TRBD2	once	TRBV4-1	TRBJ2-3
ASSQGYTGELF	NA	NA	TRBV18	TRBJ2-2
ASSLSEKYEQY	NA	NA	TRBV11-3	TRBJ2-7
ASSLRWGEGQPQH	NA	once	TRBV4-1	TRBJ1-5
ASSAGASSTDTQY	NA	NA	TRBV9	TRBJ2-3
ASSQEAFNQPQH	NA	NA	TRBV4-1	TRBJ1-5
ASSLRGGTEAF	NA	NA	TRBV11-3	TRBJ1-1
ASGRDRGSDTQY	TRBD1	NA	TRBV6-6	TRBJ2-3
ASYGGIYGYT	NA	NA	TRBV27	TRBJ1-2
ASSFKGRVLHEQY	NA	few	TRBV28	TRBJ2-7
ASSPYGTIQETQY	TRBD2	NA	TRBV6-2/TRBV6-3	TRBJ2-5
SVEERRGGIVYGYT	NA	NA	TRBV29-1	TRBJ1-2
ASARLGGLYEQY	NA	NA	TRBV25-1	TRBJ2-7
ATSRGSVGPSSGNTIY	NA	few	TRBV15	TRBJ1-3
ASSLDFGRHNEQF	NA	few	TRBV11-2	TRBJ2-1
ASSYAGWGNGYT	NA	NA	TRBV6-2/TRBV6-3	TRBJ1-2
ASSPRLAGGMQY	TRBD2	NA	TRBV7-2	TRBJ2-3
ASSRQGRLNYGYT	TRBD1	NA	TRBV6-5	TRBJ1-2
ASSPTQRGRVYGYT	NA	once	TRBV9	TRBJ1-2
ASSLGGGGVQETQY	TRBD2	NA	TRBV5-8	TRBJ2-5
ASDYGGRGSYNSPLH	NA	NA	TRBV12-5	TRBJ1-6
ASSPPRGQDNTDTQY	TRBD1	NA	TRBV18	TRBJ2-3
ASSLALTGGFADTQY	TRBD1	NA	TRBV7-9	TRBJ2-3
ASSQDRDTEAF	TRBD1	once	TRBV7-6	TRBJ1-1
ASRLDRPNSSSYNSPLH	TRBD1	NA	TRBV5-1	TRBJ1-6
ASSTAPTGELF	NA	NA	TRBV7-7	TRBJ2-2
ASSSSSGISPEQY	TRBD2	few	TRBV7-9	TRBJ2-7
ASSLPSGGRTEAF	NA	NA	TRBV7-2	TRBJ1-1
ASSERVGNEKLF	NA	NA	TRBV25-1	TRBJ1-4
ASSLSGYEETQY	NA	NA	TRBV5-1	TRBJ2-5
ASSSLGTEAF	NA	NA	TRBV7-3	TRBJ1-1
ASGLRRGPATNEKLF	NA	NA	TRBV12-5	TRBJ1-4
ASSLVAGVPVDEQF	NA	NA	TRBV7-8	TRBJ2-1
ASSPQELPPYEQY	NA	NA	TRBV7-9	TRBJ2-7
ASSLDWRINQPQH	NA	NA	TRBV7-6	TRBJ1-5
ASSWAGGQPQH	TRBD1	NA	TRBV27	TRBJ1-5
ASSQMGGVHEQY	TRBD2	NA	TRBV7-8	TRBJ2-7
ASSLGPGQGSYEQY	TRBD1	NA	TRBV7-6	TRBJ2-7
ASSPGGGRVPGYGYT	TRBD1	NA	TRBV18	TRBJ1-2
ASSHHHFGGDTDTQY	NA	NA	TRBV3-1/TRBV3-2	TRBJ2-3
ASSQTSGNTDTQY	TRBD2	NA	TRBV4-3	TRBJ2-3